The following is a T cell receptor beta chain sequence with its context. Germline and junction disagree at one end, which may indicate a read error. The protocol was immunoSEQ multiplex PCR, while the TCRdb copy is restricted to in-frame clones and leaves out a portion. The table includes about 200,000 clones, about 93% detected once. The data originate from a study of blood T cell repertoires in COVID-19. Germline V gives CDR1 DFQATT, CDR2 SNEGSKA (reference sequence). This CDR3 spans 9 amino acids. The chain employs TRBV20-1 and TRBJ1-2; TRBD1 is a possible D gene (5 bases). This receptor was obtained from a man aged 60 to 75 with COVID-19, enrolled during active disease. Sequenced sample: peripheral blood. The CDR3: CSAPQRDSF. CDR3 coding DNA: TGCAGTGCTCCCCAAAGGGACTCCTTC.